The TCR beta chain under discussion was sequenced for a study of tumor-infiltrating lymphocytes in primary liver carcinoma. Study-level results: The top-250-clone fraction was significantly higher in tumors than in blood (p = 0.039).

This CDR3 is 13 amino acids long. Germline V gives CDR1 SGHAT, CDR2 FQNNGV. V gave up 3 bases and J gave up 7 bases; unmatched junction bases: 6. This clonotype is deemed medium-sized. Antigen specificity is unknown. The input was around 530 ng total RNA; TCR beta cDNA was made from it with a constant-region primer. Three nested multiplex PCR rounds, a slightly modified ARM-PCR, produced the libraries for TCR beta. For roughly 10 cycles apiece, the opening two PCR rounds ran with TRBV1-TRBV30 forward primers and a C-beta reverse primer. TCRdb fed the multiplex PCR reads into MiXCR, producing one record per CDR3 protein. The sample has about 120,000 distinct CDR3 sequences, around 70% seen once. Co-extraction of RNA and DNA was performed on roughly 17-32 mg of unsorted bulk tissue.

This chain connects TRBV11-2 to TRBJ2-7; 7 positions match TRBD2. The clonotype was recovered from a woman aged 55-69 years with primary liver carcinoma and hepatitis B virus infection. The sequenced sample was tumor-adjacent normal liver tissue. DNA of the CDR3: TGTGCCAGCAGCTTTCAGCCCGGGGGGGAGCAGTACTTC. It codes for CASSFQPGGEQYF.